The 6 T cell receptor beta chains presented below share a single source sample, sequenced in a study of cytomegalovirus exposure and HLA in healthy donors. Vbeta (60) and Jbeta (13) primers were used in the PCR. The protocol was immunoSEQ multiplex PCR, while the TCRdb copy is restricted to in-frame clones and leaves out a portion. In the table there are under 110,000 clones, 70% to 80% of which are singletons. Sequencing was carried out using PBMCs. The source of these receptors is a man aged 55-75 years in good health and CMV-seronegative.

CDR3 nucleotide sequence: TGTGCCAGCAGCTTCGGTAATAATTCACCCCTCCACTTT. Amino acid sequence: CASSFGNNSPLHF. The chain uses TRBV7-9 and TRBJ1-6, with D uncertain. The CDR3 contains 13 residues. Germline CDR1 is SEHNR and CDR2 is FQNEAQ (reference sequence). V dropped 3 bases and J dropped 5 bases, with 5 bases sitting between them.

This clone was seen a few times. CDR3 protein: CASSPDRISYNEQFF. DNA of the CDR3: TGTGCCAGCTCACCCGACAGAATTTCGTACAATGAGCAGTTCTTC. The chain recombines TRBV18 with TRBJ2-1; D might be TRBD1 (5 bases). Germline V gene data show CDR1 as KGHSH and CDR2 as LQKENI. Trimming stripped 3 bases from V and 4 bases from J, with 13 bases between. This CDR3 comprises 15 residues. Combining the CDR3 with reference TRBV18 and TRBJ2-1 gives the whole variable domain NAGVMQNPRHLVRRRGQEARLRCSPMKGHSHVYWYRQLPEEGLKFMVYLQKENIIDESGMPKERFSAEFPKEGPSILRIQQVVRGDSAAYFCASSPDRISYNEQFFGPGTRLTVL.

V usage is TRBV28 and J usage is TRBJ1-2; D not resolved. V was trimmed by 2 bases and J by 8 bases, leaving 9 bases between them. The length of the CDR3 is 12 residues. Germline V CDR1 and CDR2: MDHEN, SYDVKM. Here the CDR3 DNA reads TGTGCCAGCAGTTTACGGGGTAGAGGCTACACCTTC. As protein: CASSLRGRGYTF.

The rearrangement links TRBV7-9 to TRBJ1-1, with D unclear. Between the trimmed V and J ends, which lost 5 bases and 1 base, there was a span of 11 bases. In germline, CDR1 is SEHNR, CDR2 FQNEAQ (reference sequence). The CDR3 runs 14 residues. The CDR3 is CASSPGEGNTEAFF. In DNA, the CDR3 is TGTGCCAGCAGCCCAGGCGAGGGGAACACTGAAGCTTTCTTT.

CDR3 in DNA: TGTGCCAGTAGATGGCCGGGGAAAACCGGGGAGCTGTTTTTT. This translates into CASRWPGKTGELFF. The rearrangement joins TRBV19 to TRBJ2-2, with D possibly being TRBD2 (5 bases). Trimming left V 6 bases short and J 5 bases short, with 13 bases between. CDR3 length: 14 amino acids. CDR1 and CDR2 (germline): LNHDA, SQIVND (reference sequence).

This clone was seen a few times. V usage is TRBV10-3 and J usage is TRBJ2-7, with TRBD1 as a possible D gene (7 bases). Germline V CDR1 and CDR2: ENHRY, SYGVKD. V gave up 1 base and J gave up 7 bases, with 11 bases separating them. The CDR3 is made up of 13 amino acids. The CDR3 bases are TGTGCCATCAGTGAGTACCAGGGGGGAGAGCAGTACGTC. Translation: CAISEYQGGEQYV.